This entry lists 16 T cell receptor beta chains sequenced from one sample in a study of blood T cell repertoires in COVID-19. The data were produced by immunoSEQ multiplex PCR, yet TCRdb's version contains in-frame clones alone and is incomplete. The sample records roughly 100,000 clones, 65% to 90% being singletons. Sequenced material: peripheral blood. The receptor source for this set is an elderly woman with active or convalescent COVID-19.

The rearrangement links TRBV30 to TRBJ1-1, with a possible D match to TRBD1 (6 bases). Germline V gene sequence: CDR1 GTSNPN, CDR2 SVGIG (reference sequence). Deletions cut 4 bases from V and 0 bases from J, with 12 bases between. This CDR3 comprises 14 residues. CDR3 loop: CAWTHRAMNTEAFF. CDR3 DNA sequence: TGTGCCTGGACCCACAGGGCTATGAACACTGAAGCTTTCTTT.

V usage is TRBV6-4 and J usage is TRBJ1-1; the D gene is possibly TRBD1 (6 bases). The germline V gene encodes CDR1 MRHNA and CDR2 SNTAGT. Trimming shortened V by 7 bases and J by 4 bases, and 19 bases separated the two germline ends. The CDR3 sequence is 15 residues long. CDR3 in DNA: TGTGCCAGCAAGCGGGACATAGGGAGGTCCACTGAAGCTTTCTTT. It codes for CASKRDIGRSTEAFF.

The V gene is TRBV19, the J gene TRBJ2-2; 10 bases agree with TRBD1. V shed 9 bases and J 3 bases; nucleotides not matched to a gene: 4. CDR3 length equals 14 residues. Looked up from germline, CDR1 is LNHDA and CDR2 is SQIVND (reference sequence). The CDR3 protein is CASSDRGHTGELFF. Written as DNA, the CDR3 is TGTGCCAGCTCCGACAGGGGGCACACCGGGGAGCTGTTTTTT.

This chain connects TRBV19 to TRBJ1-5; tentative D call: TRBD1 (6 bases). Trimming cost V 5 bases and J 3 bases, with 11 bases left between them. Germline assignment: CDR1 LNHDA and CDR2 SQIVND (reference sequence). The CDR3 is 14 residues long. CDR3 sequence: CASSRGQYNQPQHF. The CDR3 coding sequence is TGTGCCAGTAGTCGAGGACAGTACAATCAGCCCCAGCATTTT. Full variable domain (outside the CDR3, taken from reference TRBV19 and TRBJ1-5): DGGITQSPKYLFRKEGQNVTLSCEQNLNHDAMYWYRQDPGQGLRLIYYSQIVNDFQKGDIAEGYSVSREKKESFPLTVTSAQKNPTAFYLCASSRGQYNQPQHFGDGTRLSIL.

This clone was detected only a few times. V is TRBV30 and J is TRBJ2-3; possibly TRBD1 for D (6 bases). The germline V gene encodes CDR1 GTSNPN and CDR2 SVGIG (reference sequence). With 3 bases removed from V and 4 bases from J, the gap between germline ends came to 11 bases. CDR3 length: 13 amino acids. CDR3 protein: CAWRVQGSDTQYF. DNA of the CDR3: TGTGCCTGGAGAGTACAGGGCTCAGATACGCAGTATTTT.

This chain connects TRBV7-8 to TRBJ1-3; D is perhaps TRBD1 (5 bases). This CDR3 region has 16 residues. The germline CDR1 and CDR2 sequences are SGHVS and FQNEAQ. Trimming stripped 0 bases from V and 0 bases from J, with 9 bases between. CDR3 loop: CASSLAGVNSGNTIYF. The CDR3, as DNA: TGTGCCAGCAGCTTAGCAGGGGTTAACTCTGGAAACACCATATATTTT.

The chain uses TRBV6-1 and TRBJ1-4; TRBD1 aligns across 7 bases. V shed 3 bases and J 6 bases; nucleotides not matched to a gene: 7. Per the germline V gene, CDR1 is MNHNS and CDR2 is SASEGT. There are 15 residues in the CDR3. The CDR3 loop reads CASSDPGQGDEKLFF. The CDR3 bases are TGTGCCAGCAGTGACCCAGGGCAGGGGGATGAAAAACTGTTTTTT.

V is TRBV10-3 and J is TRBJ2-1, with 10 bases fitting TRBD2. Germline V lookup: CDR1 ENHRY, CDR2 SYGVKD. J gave up 6 bases and V 0 bases, and 5 bases lay outside the gene matches. The CDR3 spans 16 residues. In nucleotides, the CDR3 is TGTGCCATCAGTGAGTCCTCAGCGGGGGGGAGCAATGAGCAGTTCTTC. Amino acids: CAISESSAGGSNEQFF.

The chain employs TRBV7-6 and TRBJ2-2, with 8 bases matching TRBD2. The germline V gene encodes CDR1 SGHVS and CDR2 FNYEAQ. V was clipped by 5 bases and J by 5 bases; unmatched bases: 13. This CDR3 has 17 amino acids. The CDR3 reads CASSPGASGSVTGELFF. Written as DNA, the CDR3 is TGTGCCAGCAGCCCCGGGGCGAGCGGGAGCGTAACCGGGGAGCTGTTTTTT.

The J gene is TRBJ2-6, the V gene TRBV5-1, with D uncertain. Germline values: CDR1 SGHRS, CDR2 YFSETQ. Trimming removed 0 bases from V and 10 bases from J, with 8 bases in between. The CDR3 spans 13 residues. The CDR3 reads CASSLGRMNVLTF. The CDR3 bases are TGCGCCAGCAGCTTGGGCAGGATGAACGTCCTGACTTTC. Complete variable domain (other parts from reference TRBV5-1 and TRBJ2-6): KAGVTQTPRYLIKTRGQQVTLSCSPISGHRSVSWYQQTPGQGLQFLFEYFSETQRNKGNFPGRFSGRQFSNSRSEMNVSTLELGDSALYLCASSLGRMNVLTFGAGSRLTVL.

The rearrangement links TRBV6-2 or TRBV6-3 to TRBJ2-5, with 7 positions matching TRBD1. Per the germline V gene, CDR1 is MNHEY and CDR2 is SVGEGT. This CDR3 contains 14 residues. Losses at the gene ends were 2 bases for V and 5 bases for J; bases not matched to a gene: 5. The CDR3 protein is CASSYEGARETQYF. In DNA, the CDR3 is TGTGCCAGCAGTTACGAGGGGGCGAGGGAGACCCAGTACTTC.

The CDR3 protein is CASSQVNSPNTGELFF. The CDR3 DNA is TGCGCCAGCAGCCAAGTAAACAGCCCGAACACCGGGGAGCTGTTTTTT. The V and J genes are TRBV4-3 and TRBJ2-2; D gene unclear. Germline CDR1 is LGHNA and CDR2 is YSLEER. CDR3 length equals 16 residues. V lost 1 base to trimming and J lost 0 bases, with 9 bases between them.

This chain's CDR3 is CASSHPGTGLYEQYF. The CDR3 bases are TGTGCCAGCAGCCACCCAGGGACAGGGCTCTACGAGCAGTACTTC. This chain links TRBV7-2 with TRBJ2-7; the match to TRBD1 covers 9 bases. V gave up 5 bases and J gave up 3 bases; unmatched junction bases: 8. CDR1 SGHTA and CDR2 FQGNSA come from the germline V gene. This CDR3 is 15 amino acids long.

The chain employs TRBV12-3 or TRBV12-4 and TRBJ1-2; D gene ambiguous. The CDR3 has 13 residues. V was shortened by 5 bases and J by 0 bases, with 7 bases between the two germline ends. The CDR3 DNA reads TGTGCCAGCAGTCGGCTAGCTAACTATGGCTACACCTTC. It is translated as CASSRLANYGYTF.

This clone was detected a few times. The chain combines TRBV27 with TRBJ1-3; 11 bases match TRBD1. The length of the CDR3 is 16 residues. Losses at the gene ends were 6 bases for V and 0 bases for J; bases not matched to a gene: 4. Germline V gene sequence: CDR1 MNHEY, CDR2 SMNVEV (reference sequence). CDR3 protein: CASRRTGGASGNTIYF. In DNA form, the CDR3 reads TGTGCCAGCAGGAGGACAGGGGGCGCCTCTGGAAACACCATATATTTT.

This rearrangement joins TRBV4-3 to TRBJ1-2; D not certain. Germline CDR1 and CDR2: LGHNA and YSLEER. V was cut by 0 bases and J by 4 bases, with 12 bases left in between. The length of the CDR3 is 15 residues. CDR3 in DNA: TGCGCCAGCAGCCAAGACCCAAGCCACTCCTATGGCTACACCTTC. It yields the protein CASSQDPSHSYGYTF.